The 14 T cell receptor beta chains below all came from one sample that was sequenced in a study of blood T cell repertoires in COVID-19. The method was immunoSEQ multiplex PCR; TCRdb's version includes in-frame clones alone and lacks a portion of them. The sample shows 390,000 or so clones, 80% to 90% of them seen only once. The sample taken for sequencing was peripheral blood. The receptors were sampled from a woman younger than 45 with COVID-19, enrolled during active disease.

The V and J genes are TRBV7-3 and TRBJ2-3; 10 bases align to TRBD2. This CDR3 region has 15 residues. V gave up 0 bases and J gave up 5 bases; unmatched junction bases: 2. CDR1 is SGHTA and CDR2 is FQGTGA in the germline V gene. CDR3 protein: CASSLTPSGRDTQYF. The DNA of the CDR3 is TGTGCCAGCAGCTTAACCCCTAGCGGGAGAGATACGCAGTATTTT.

This chain joins TRBV28 and TRBJ2-7, with a possible D match to TRBD1 (5 bases). The CDR3 is 13 amino acids. Trimming left V 6 bases short and J 5 bases short, with 14 bases between. CDR1 and CDR2 from the germline V gene are MDHEN and SYDVKM. CDR3 region: CASSPRVVNEQYF. The DNA for the CDR3 is TGTGCCAGCAGCCCCAGGGTGGTGAACGAGCAGTACTTC.

This chain uses TRBV27 with TRBJ2-3; perhaps TRBD1 as D (5 bases). There are 16 residues in the CDR3. The V and J ends lost 5 bases and 0 bases respectively, with 15 bases between them. Per the germline V gene, CDR1 is MNHEY and CDR2 is SMNVEV (reference sequence). CDR3 DNA sequence: TGTGCCAGCAGTAGGGGCAGGGCCCCTAGCACAGATACGCAGTATTTT. Translated: CASSRGRAPSTDTQYF.

This clone was seen more than once but under ten times. In nucleotides, the CDR3 is TGTGCCAGCAGTCCTTTTGGCGGACAGAGATCCTACGAGCAGTACTTC. Protein: CASSPFGGQRSYEQYF. The chain employs TRBV27 and TRBJ2-7, with D perhaps TRBD1 (6 bases). The CDR3 has 16 residues. Trimming took off 5 bases at V and 1 base at J, with 18 bases between the two ends. Germline CDR1 reads MNHEY; CDR2 reads SMNVEV (reference sequence).

The chain is built from TRBV6-5 and TRBJ1-2, with D possibly matching TRBD1 (5 bases). CDR3 length: 12 residues. V lost 4 bases and J lost 4, with 7 bases in between. The germline CDR1 and CDR2 sequences are MNHEY and SVGAGI. CDR3 sequence: CASSSGAYGYTF. In DNA form, the CDR3 reads TGTGCCAGCAGTTCTGGGGCCTATGGCTACACCTTC.

The V and J genes are TRBV2 and TRBJ1-1, with no clear D. The ends were cut back, 8 bases at V and 0 bases at J, with 13 bases in the middle. This CDR3 has 14 residues. Per germline, CDR1 SNHLY and CDR2 FYNNEI. The chain's CDR3 is CASLGTALNTEAFF. As DNA, the CDR3 is TGTGCCAGCTTAGGAACAGCCTTGAACACTGAAGCTTTCTTT. Filled out from reference TRBV2 and TRBJ1-1, the complete variable domain reads EPEVTQTPSHQVTQMGQEVILRCVPISNHLYFYWYRQILGQKVEFLVSFYNNEISEKSEIFDDQFSVERPDGSNFTLKIRSTKLEDSAMYFCASLGTALNTEAFFGQGTRLTVV.

The chain combines TRBV6-6 with TRBJ2-7; 7 bases are a match to TRBD2. Germline CDR1 is MNHNY and CDR2 is SVGAGI (reference sequence). V shed 11 bases, J shed 9 bases, and the junction held 10 bases outside the gene matches. This CDR3 contains 11 residues. The CDR3 DNA reads TGTGCCCATGGGCGGGGGACGGGGCAGTACTTC. The encoded protein is CAHGRGTGQYF.

This chain connects TRBV6-5 to TRBJ2-7; 7 bases fit TRBD1. This CDR3 has 14 amino acids. V gave up 6 bases and J gave up 5 bases; unmatched junction bases: 10. The V gene's germline CDR1 is MNHEY and CDR2 SVGAGI. The CDR3 nucleotides read TGTGCCAGCAGCCGCGACAGGGATTTCCACGAGCAGTACTTC. Its translation is CASSRDRDFHEQYF.

This clone was found a few times. V gene TRBV5-4 combines with J gene TRBJ1-6; maybe TRBD1 (5 bases). This CDR3 comprises 14 residues. Trimming removed 4 bases at V and 3 bases at J, with 8 bases between. CDR1 SGHNT and CDR2 YYREEE come from the germline V gene (reference sequence). CDR3 sequence reads: CASSLDSYNSPLHF. The CDR3 region has the DNA TGTGCCAGCAGCCTTGACAGCTATAATTCACCCCTCCACTTT.

The chain is built from TRBV9 and TRBJ1-1; D ambiguous. CDR3 length: 12 residues. CDR1 SGDLS and CDR2 YYNGEE come from the germline V gene. Trimming left V 5 bases short and J 6 bases short, with 11 bases between. The CDR3 reads CASSRGYAEAFF. The CDR3 bases are TGTGCCAGCAGTAGAGGGTACGCTGAAGCTTTCTTT.

The chain links TRBV9 to TRBJ1-5, with D perhaps TRBD1 (5 bases). The V end lost 4 bases, the J end lost 4 bases, and 9 bases lay between the germline ends. This CDR3 has 13 amino acids. From germline, CDR1 is SGDLS and CDR2 YYNGEE. The CDR3 region is CASSREGNQPQHF. As DNA, the CDR3 is TGTGCCAGCAGCCGGGAGGGGAATCAGCCCCAGCATTTT.

This clone was seen only once. The chain combines TRBV27 with TRBJ2-3, with 7 bases aligning to TRBD2. CDR1 and CDR2 (germline): MNHEY, SMNVEV (reference sequence). The CDR3 consists of 16 residues. The J segment lost 3 bases and the V segment lost 1 base, leaving 7 bases of the junction unmatched. Written as DNA, the CDR3 is TGTGCCAGCAGTTTATTCTCGAGGGGAGGGACAGATACGCAGTATTTT. It encodes CASSLFSRGGTDTQYF.

Of note for this clone: Other DNA sequences in the same sample also yield this CDR3. This chain joins TRBV5-1 and TRBJ2-7, with 10 bases matching TRBD2. With 2 bases clipped from V and 5 bases from J, the junction kept 4 bases outside the gene matches. Looked up from germline, CDR1 is SGHRS and CDR2 is YFSETQ. This CDR3 region has 14 residues. CDR3 sequence reads: CASSLQREGDEQYF. CDR3 coding DNA: TGCGCCAGCAGCTTACAGCGGGAGGGAGACGAGCAGTACTTC.

This chain joins TRBV29-1 and TRBJ2-5; 10 nucleotides line up with TRBD2. Trimming took 7 bases from V and 4 from J; bases not matched to a gene: 9. CDR1 is SQVTM and CDR2 is ANQGSEA in the germline V gene. This CDR3 comprises 14 residues. CDR3 region: CSAESGRAGETQYF. DNA for the CDR3: TGCAGCGCCGAGAGCGGGAGGGCGGGAGAGACCCAGTACTTC.